This section outlines one T cell receptor (beta chain) sequence together with its context. Its antigen is undetermined. Replicate PCRs from sorted subsets contained roughly 200 ng DNA, which is roughly 30,000 T cell genomes. The method was immunoSEQ multiplex PCR; TCRdb's version includes in-frame clones alone and lacks a portion of them. The data hold roughly 650,000 clones, with around 97% observed a single time. The data belong to a study of shared clonotypes between healthy human individuals. Whole-study findings and limits: Limitation of the genetic and exposure-history diversity represented came from the few donors. Sorted-subset sequencing, rarefaction showed, was incomplete despite large depth.

Germline V gene data show CDR1 as MDHEN and CDR2 as SYDVKM. This CDR3 comprises 15 residues. J was trimmed by 1 base and V by 6 bases; bases with no gene match: 1. This TCR derives from a woman aged 25 to 45 in good health. Sequencing was carried out using naive CD4+ T cells sorted from blood. Subset specified: CD45RA+ positively selected. The chain joins TRBV28 to TRBJ2-3, with 13 bases fitting TRBD2. The CDR3, as DNA: TGTGCCAGCAGCGGACTAGCGGGGGGCACAGATACGCAGTATTTT. As protein: CASSGLAGGTDTQYF.